This T cell receptor (beta chain) is drawn from a study of chemoradiotherapy in HPV16-positive cancers (dated by TCRdb to 2021 to 2024). A note on the overall study: Using functional T-cell assays on cells from two HPV16-positive patients, the researchers defined candidate HPV-specific T-cell clones and common TCR motifs. The study asked whether T-cell immunity against the HPV oncoproteins E6 and E7 changes during chemoradiotherapy and whether it affects survival. TCR repertoires from some 90 patients with HPV-related cancers were then used to track the candidate HPV-specific TCRs and motifs.

Trimming costs V 4 bases and J 6 bases, and their ends lie 16 bases apart. The CDR3 has 15 amino acids, counting the end cysteine and phenylalanine. This entry keeps only the CDR3 DNA: 45 bases, framed from base 1. CDR1 and CDR2 are read off the germline V gene (reference sequence) as MNHEY and SMNVEV. Comments on this clone: No cognate antigen has been identified for it. Base qualities are missing; no much larger clone stands one base away.

Repertoires were sampled multiple times during chemoradiotherapy, which allowed clonal expansion in the tumor microenvironment to be followed. Library prep was done by the immunoSEQ multiplex PCR assay. TCRdb mirrors the immuneACCESS table, restricted to in-frame sequences. Some clones are absent from its copies; in checked studies, under half trace to an unresolved V gene, and the reason for the others is unknown. Counted in this sample were about 5,400 clones; over 65% of them appeared once. Jointly, the top ten make up around 29% of the sample. Summary of the overall study and its limitations: Expansion of candidate HPV-specific clones and E7-related TCR motifs was observed in the tumor microenvironment during treatment, whereas no such expansion was observed for non-HPV-specific T cells. The survival association was reported for HPV16-positive patients, and the functional definition of HPV-specific T cells was derived from only two HPV16-positive patients. In HPV16-positive patients, expansion of HPV-responsive T cells during chemoradiotherapy was found to be associated with improved recurrence-free survival.

Collection took place from a patient who underwent chemoradiotherapy. The sequence joins TRBV27 to TRBJ1-5, and perhaps TRBD1 as D gene, on 5 matching bases. This TCR was sampled from a human donor with HPV-associated anogenital cancer. This receptor has the CDR3 CASSSRDGAVQPQHF. The DNA sequence reads TGTGCCAGCAGTTCAAGGGATGGGGCGGTTCAGCCCCAGCATTTT.